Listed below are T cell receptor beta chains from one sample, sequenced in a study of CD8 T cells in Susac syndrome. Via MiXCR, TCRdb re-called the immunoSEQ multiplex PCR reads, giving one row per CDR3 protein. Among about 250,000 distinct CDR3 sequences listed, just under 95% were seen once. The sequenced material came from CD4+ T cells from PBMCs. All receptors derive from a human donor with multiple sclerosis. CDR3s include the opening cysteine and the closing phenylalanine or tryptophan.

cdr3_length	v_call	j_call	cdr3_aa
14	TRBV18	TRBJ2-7	CASSQQTGLGEQYF
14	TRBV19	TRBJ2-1	CASSISLAVDEQFF
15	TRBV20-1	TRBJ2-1	CSANYRQGATNEQFF
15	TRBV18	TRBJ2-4	CASSSPPIAKNIQYF
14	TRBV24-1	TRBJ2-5	CATSRSATQETQYF
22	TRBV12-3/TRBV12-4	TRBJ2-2	CASSVRWRFGTGPAMNTGELFF
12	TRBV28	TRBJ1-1	CASSFWRVPSFF
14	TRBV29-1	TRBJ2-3	CSVKEQVSTDTQYF
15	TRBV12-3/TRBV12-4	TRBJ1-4	CASSPRTGFLEKLFF
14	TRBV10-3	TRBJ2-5	CAITPEGKQETQYF
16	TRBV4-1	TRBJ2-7	CASSQSPGTGGLEQYF
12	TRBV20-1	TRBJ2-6	CSAAGGANVLTF
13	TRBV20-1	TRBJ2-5	CSAVAGGLETQYF
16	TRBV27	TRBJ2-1	CASSPRPRTGYNEQFF
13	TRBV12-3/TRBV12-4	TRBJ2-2	CASRARRPGELFF
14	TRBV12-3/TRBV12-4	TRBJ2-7	CASSPKPKLDEQYF
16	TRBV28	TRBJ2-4	CASSLEVQGRQNIQYF
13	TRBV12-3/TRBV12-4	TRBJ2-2	CASSFGITGELFF
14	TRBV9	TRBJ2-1	CASSPDMGTGEQFF
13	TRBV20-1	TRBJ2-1	CSARPRTRGEQFF
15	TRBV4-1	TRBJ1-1	CASSRGGAWSTEAFF
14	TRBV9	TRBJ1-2	CASSVDGGAGGYTF
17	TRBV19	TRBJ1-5	CASSTRPGEGGNQPQHF
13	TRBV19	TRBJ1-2	CASSMRTAYGYTF
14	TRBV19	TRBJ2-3	CASSNRDVTDTQYF
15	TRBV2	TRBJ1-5	CASKIGTGGNQPQHF
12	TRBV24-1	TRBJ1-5	CATSTRNQPQHF
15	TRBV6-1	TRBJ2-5	CASRRGQGFGETQYF
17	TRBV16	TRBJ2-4	CASSQSEVNLAKNIQYF
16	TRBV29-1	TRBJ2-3	CSVEVETGLFTDTQYF
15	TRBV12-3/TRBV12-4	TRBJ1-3	CASSPPTGPFPRMDF
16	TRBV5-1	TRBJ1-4	CASSLGFRGQDEKLFF
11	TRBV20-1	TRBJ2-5	CSATTAETQYF
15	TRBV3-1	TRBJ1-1	CASSQYTGMNTEAFF
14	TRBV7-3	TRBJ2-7	CASSSPPGGNEQYF
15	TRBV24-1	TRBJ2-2	CATSDVTVNTGELFF
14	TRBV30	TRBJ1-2	CAWSVRSGMGGYTF
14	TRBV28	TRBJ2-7	CASSFRTGRTEQYF
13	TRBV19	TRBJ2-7	CASNRPGQYEQYF
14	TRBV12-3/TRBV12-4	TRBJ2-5	CASSRRESEETQYF
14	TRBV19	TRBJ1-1	CASSIGGGPTEAFF
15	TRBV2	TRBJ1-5	CASRDRVRGNQPQHF
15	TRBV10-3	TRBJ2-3	CAIRDDRSSTDTQYF
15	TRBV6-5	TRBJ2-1	CASRNSGRSYNEQFF
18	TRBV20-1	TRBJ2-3	CSARALRTDPPSTDTQYF
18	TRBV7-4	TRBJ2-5	CASSIGPPTGTGGETQYF
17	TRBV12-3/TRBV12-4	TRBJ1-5	CASSFGQGSYSNQPQHF
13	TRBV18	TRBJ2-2	CASSPRGTGELFF
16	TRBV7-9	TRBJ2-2	CASSPVVGAGPGELFF
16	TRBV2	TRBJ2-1	CASRAGGHPSYNEQFF
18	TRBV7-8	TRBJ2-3	CASSLRIVNYQRGDTQYF